The 21 T cell receptor beta chains presented below share a single source sample, sequenced in a study of long-term antiretroviral therapy in people with HIV. At the survey level, the v3.0 immunoSEQ assay was run. Sequenced by immunoSEQ multiplex PCR; TCRdb stores in-frame clones only, minus some. There are 30,000 to 40,000 clones in the sample; about 83% occur only once, and over 7% lies in the top ten. The starting material was unsorted PBMCs, obtained 0.4 years before starting antiretroviral therapy. These receptors were obtained from a man younger than 35 with HIV.

A single count supports this clone. The chain is built from TRBV7-9 and TRBJ2-7, with TRBD2 matching 10 bases. V shed 0 bases and J 4 bases; nucleotides not matched to a gene: 6. There are 16 residues in the CDR3. The V gene's germline CDR1 is SEHNR and CDR2 FQNEAQ (reference sequence). DNA of the CDR3: TGTGCCAGCAGCTTAGCTGCTAGCGGGGGCAAATACGAGCAGTACTTC. Translated: CASSLAASGGKYEQYF.

The V and J genes are TRBV19 and TRBJ2-2, with D unresolved. Germline CDR1 is LNHDA and CDR2 is SQIVND (reference sequence). This CDR3 contains 13 residues. The V gene lost 7 bases and the J gene lost 0 bases, with 6 bases spanning the gap. The CDR3 DNA sequence: TGTGCCAGTAAGGAGACGAACACCGGGGAGCTGTTTTTT. Residues: CASKETNTGELFF.

CDR3 residues: CASSYSGLAHEQFF. The CDR3 DNA sequence: TGTGCCAGCAGTTACTCGGGACTAGCCCATGAGCAGTTCTTC. The chain links TRBV6-6 to TRBJ2-1, with 9 bases identical to TRBD2. V lost 0 bases, J lost 8 bases, and 2 bases stayed unmatched. Germline assignment: CDR1 MNHNY and CDR2 SVGAGI (reference sequence). This CDR3 contains 14 residues.

The chain uses TRBV7-8 and TRBJ1-2; weak D call: TRBD1 (6 bases). V was cut by 4 bases and J by 2 bases, with 17 bases left in between. Germline V lookup: CDR1 SGHVS, CDR2 FQNEAQ. The CDR3 covers 16 residues. The CDR3 nucleotides read TGTGCCAGCAGCTCCTTCGACAGGCCCGTCAACTATGGCTACACCTTC. Residues: CASSSFDRPVNYGYTF.

Only a few counts were recorded for this clone. The CDR3 sequence is CASSLQGSSYEQYF. The CDR3 bases are TGTGCCAGCTCACTCCAGGGGAGCTCCTACGAGCAGTACTTC. V and J are TRBV18 and TRBJ2-7; tentatively, D is TRBD1 (6 bases). With 4 bases removed from V and 0 bases from J, the gap between germline ends came to 10 bases. Germline CDR1 KGHSH, CDR2 LQKENI. The length of the CDR3 is 14 residues. The entire variable domain, with the rest obtained from reference TRBV18 and TRBJ2-7, is as follows: NAGVMQNPRHLVRRRGQEARLRCSPMKGHSHVYWYRQLPEEGLKFMVYLQKENIIDESGMPKERFSAEFPKEGPSILRIQQVVRGDSAAYFCASSLQGSSYEQYFGPGTRLTVT.

This sequence joins TRBV6-1 and TRBJ2-1; the match to TRBD1 covers 7 bases. Germline V lookup: CDR1 MNHNS, CDR2 SASEGT. This CDR3 has 15 amino acids. V shed 5 bases and J 6 bases; nucleotides not matched to a gene: 10. The CDR3 loop reads CASSFRPTGVNEQFF. The CDR3 coding sequence is TGTGCCAGCAGTTTTCGTCCTACAGGGGTCAATGAGCAGTTCTTC.

V and J are TRBV4-3 and TRBJ2-7, with a weak D call TRBD1 (6 bases). The CDR3 has 15 residues. Deletions cut 3 bases from V and 4 bases from J, with 16 bases between. Germline V gene sequence: CDR1 LGHNA, CDR2 YSLEER. The CDR3 is CASSHSTGTSYEQYF. CDR3 nucleotide sequence: TGCGCCAGCAGCCACAGCACCGGGACATCTTACGAGCAGTACTTC.

This clone was detected a few times. The chain joins TRBV6-5 to TRBJ1-2; D is possibly TRBD1 (5 bases). The CDR3 loop spans 13 amino acids. Trimming cost V 6 bases and J 2 bases, with 10 bases left between them. Germline CDR1 reads MNHEY; CDR2 reads SVGAGI. The CDR3 sequence is CASRSTGNYGYTF. The CDR3, as DNA: TGTGCCAGCAGGTCTACAGGAAACTATGGCTACACCTTC.

This rearrangement joins TRBV11-2 to TRBJ2-7; D is tentatively TRBD1 or TRBD2 (5 bases each). Germline assignment: CDR1 SGHAT and CDR2 FQNNGV. There are 16 residues in the CDR3. V was clipped by 3 bases and J by 4 bases, with 19 bases between them. For the CDR3, the DNA is TGTGCCAGCAGCTTTAGGTCCGGGACGAGGATTTACGAGCAGTACTTC. Amino acid sequence: CASSFRSGTRIYEQYF.

The DNA for the CDR3 is TGTGCCAGCAGCTTATTTAGAGGAAACACCATATATTTT. Its translation is CASSLFRGNTIYF. J is TRBJ1-3 and V is TRBV7-2; D is unclear. The CDR3 has 13 residues. From germline, CDR1 is SGHTA and CDR2 FQGNSA. V was pared by 2 bases and J by 4 bases, with 6 bases between.

The J gene is TRBJ2-3, the V gene TRBV29-1; 8 bases line up with TRBD2. V dropped 4 bases and J dropped 6; count of bases not matched to a gene: 9. Looked up from germline, CDR1 is SQVTM and CDR2 is ANQGSEA. This CDR3 is built from 14 residues. CDR3 nucleotide sequence: TGCAGCGTTGGGGGGCCGACTAGCGCGGATACGCAGTATTTT. It translates to CSVGGPTSADTQYF.

The genes are TRBV6-4 and TRBJ2-1; TRBD2 might be the D (6 bases). V was trimmed by 8 bases and J by 2 bases, leaving 16 bases between them. The CDR3 runs 15 residues. The germline V gene encodes CDR1 MRHNA and CDR2 SNTAGT. The CDR3 protein is CASAIRGGTYNEQFF. The CDR3 coding sequence is TGTGCCAGCGCAATTCGGGGAGGAACCTACAATGAGCAGTTCTTC.

This clone appeared a few times. The chain combines TRBV7-9 with TRBJ2-2; 8 bases are shared with TRBD2. This CDR3 has 17 amino acids. The germline V gene has CDR1 SEHNR and CDR2 FQNEAQ (reference sequence). J was trimmed by 1 base and V by 5 bases; bases with no gene match: 9. The CDR3 spells CASSPILAGRNTGELFF. DNA for the CDR3: TGTGCCAGCAGCCCGATCTTAGCGGGAAGGAACACCGGGGAGCTGTTTTTT.

The CDR3 region has the DNA TGCGCCAGCAGCTCTAGGGGGGGCGGTGGAAACACCATATATTTT. It is translated as CASSSRGGGGNTIYF. The chain joins TRBV5-1 to TRBJ1-3, with a tentative D call TRBD1 (6 bases). Germline CDR1 is SGHRS and CDR2 is YFSETQ. Trimming took off 3 bases at V and 3 bases at J, with 13 bases between the two ends. The CDR3 runs 15 residues.

This clone came up once. The chain couples TRBV7-3 to TRBJ2-1; a weak D match, TRBD1 (6 bases). V lost 5 bases to trimming and J lost 7 bases, with 18 bases between them. The V gene's germline CDR1 is SGHTA and CDR2 FQGTGA. The CDR3 totals 15 residues. CDR3 coding DNA: TGTGCCAGCAGCCCCGATGGGACATTGGGGAATGAGCAGTTCTTC. Translated: CASSPDGTLGNEQFF.

This chain joins TRBV4-2 and TRBJ1-2; no firm D call. The germline gives CDR1 LGHNA, CDR2 YNFKEQ. The CDR3 has 16 amino acids. Trimming took off 5 bases at V and 5 bases at J, with 21 bases between the two ends. The CDR3 here is CASSFRSGNSAYGYTF. CDR3 coding DNA: TGTGCCAGCAGCTTCCGATCGGGGAACTCGGCGTATGGCTACACCTTC.

DNA of the CDR3: TGTGCCAGCAGCGGGAGTCCTTCCGATACGCAGTATTTT. It is translated as CASSGSPSDTQYF. V and J are TRBV5-4 and TRBJ2-3, with a possible D match to TRBD2 (5 bases). V was shortened by 4 bases and J by 6 bases, with 12 bases between the two germline ends. The CDR3 is made up of 13 amino acids. CDR1 is SGHNT and CDR2 is YYREEE in the germline V gene (reference sequence).

The chain uses TRBV11-2 and TRBJ1-1; the D gene is possibly TRBD1 (6 bases). The CDR3 totals 15 residues. V lost 0 bases and J 5 bases, leaving 13 bases between the germline ends. Per the germline V gene, CDR1 is SGHAT and CDR2 is FQNNGV. The CDR3 loop reads CASSLDGGRGTEAFF. The CDR3 DNA reads as TGTGCCAGCAGCTTAGATGGGGGCCGGGGGACTGAAGCTTTCTTT.

V and J are TRBV6-1 and TRBJ1-5; tentative D call: TRBD1 (5 bases). The CDR3 spans 16 residues. CDR1 and CDR2 from the germline V gene are MNHNS and SASEGT. The V end lost 0 bases, the J end lost 4 bases, and 13 bases lay between the germline ends. In DNA form, the CDR3 reads TGTGCCAGCAGTGAAGCCCGGGGCGCGGGAAATCAGCCCCAGCATTTT. Translated, it gives CASSEARGAGNQPQHF.

V is TRBV5-1 and J is TRBJ2-5, with TRBD1 matching over 8 bases. The CDR3 is 14 residues long. The germline V gene has CDR1 SGHRS and CDR2 YFSETQ. The ends lost 0 bases at V and 5 bases at J; junction bases unmatched: 3. CDR3 region: CASSLDRGTETQYF. In DNA form, the CDR3 reads TGCGCCAGCAGCTTGGACAGGGGGACTGAGACCCAGTACTTC. Using reference TRBV5-1 and TRBJ2-5 for the parts outside the CDR3, the full variable domain is KAGVTQTPRYLIKTRGQQVTLSCSPISGHRSVSWYQQTPGQGLQFLFEYFSETQRNKGNFPGRFSGRQFSNSRSEMNVSTLELGDSALYLCASSLDRGTETQYFGPGTRLLVL.

The CDR3 sequence is CASSEIPGTMGYNEQFF. CDR3 sequence (DNA): TGTGCCAGCAGTGAAATCCCCGGGACCATGGGGTACAATGAGCAGTTCTTC. V and J are TRBV6-1 and TRBJ2-1; D may match TRBD1 or TRBD2 (5 bases each). The CDR3 is 17 amino acids. The ends were cut back, 2 bases at V and 4 bases at J, with 18 bases in the middle. In germline, CDR1 is MNHNS, CDR2 SASEGT.